This T cell receptor beta chain was found in a study of beta chain features in type 1 diabetes. For the study at large: Healthy donors and patients showed comparable age, gender and cell yields. Across all samples, around 98 million sorted cells were examined.

This clone was picked up a small number of times. Its specificity is unknown. General study points: A moderate, significant TCRB CDR3 shortening appeared in type 1 diabetes across four CD4+ subsets. VDJ junctions from type 1 diabetes patients carried fewer insertions and larger deletions.

CDR3 length: 15 amino acids. Per germline, CDR1 KGHSH and CDR2 LQKENI. Trimming cost V 10 bases and J 5 bases; bases outside gene matches: 13. The whole isolated RNA underwent reverse transcription, so sequencing captured expressed TCRB transcripts. The table came from immunoSEQ multiplex PCR; TCRdb's copy has only in-frame clones and leaves some out. Found here are roughly 100,000 clones, approximately 30% of them singletons; the top ten hold about 0.49%. The source is a woman in her late teens or twenties with type 1 diabetes. The sample comprised central memory CD4+ T cells from blood. The chain links TRBV18 to TRBJ2-1; 8 bases are a match to TRBD2. The CDR3 DNA reads TGTGCCACCGCTGGTCGTAGCGGGGACAACAATGAGCAGTTCTTC. Translating gives CATAGRSGDNNEQFF.